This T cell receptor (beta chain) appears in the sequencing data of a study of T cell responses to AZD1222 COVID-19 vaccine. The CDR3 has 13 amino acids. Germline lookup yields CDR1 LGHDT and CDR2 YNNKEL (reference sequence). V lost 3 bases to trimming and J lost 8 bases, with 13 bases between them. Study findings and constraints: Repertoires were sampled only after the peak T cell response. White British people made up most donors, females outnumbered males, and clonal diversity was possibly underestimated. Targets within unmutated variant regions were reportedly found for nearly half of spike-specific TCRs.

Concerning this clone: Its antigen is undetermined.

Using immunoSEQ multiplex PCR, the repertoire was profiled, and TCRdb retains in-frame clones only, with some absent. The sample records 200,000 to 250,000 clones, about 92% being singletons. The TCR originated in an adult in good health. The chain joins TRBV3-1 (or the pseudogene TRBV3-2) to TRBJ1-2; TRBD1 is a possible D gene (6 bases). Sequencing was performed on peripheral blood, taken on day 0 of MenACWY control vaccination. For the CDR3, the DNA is TGTGCCAGCAGCCAGGGGGCACCGCTCGGCTACACCTTC. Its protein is CASSQGAPLGYTF.